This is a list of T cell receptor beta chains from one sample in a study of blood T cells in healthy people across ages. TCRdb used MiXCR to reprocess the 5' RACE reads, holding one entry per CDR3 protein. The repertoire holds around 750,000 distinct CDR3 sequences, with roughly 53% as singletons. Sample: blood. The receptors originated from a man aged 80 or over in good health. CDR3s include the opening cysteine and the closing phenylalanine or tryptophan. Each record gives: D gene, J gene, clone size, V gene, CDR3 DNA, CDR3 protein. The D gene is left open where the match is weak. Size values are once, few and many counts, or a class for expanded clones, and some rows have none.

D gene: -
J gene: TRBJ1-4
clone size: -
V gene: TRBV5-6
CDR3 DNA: TGTGCCAGCAGCTCGTTCGCTAATGAAAAACTGTTTTTT
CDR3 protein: CASSSFANEKLFF

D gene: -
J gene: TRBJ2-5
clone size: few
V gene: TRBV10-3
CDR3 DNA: TGTGCCATCAGCGCCCAGGGGACCCAAGAGACCCAGTACTTC
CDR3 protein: CAISAQGTQETQYF

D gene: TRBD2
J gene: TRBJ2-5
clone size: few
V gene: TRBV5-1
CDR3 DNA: TGCGCCAGCAGCTTGGCCGGGACTAGCGGGAGGGCCAATCAAGAGACCCAGTACTTC
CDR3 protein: CASSLAGTSGRANQETQYF

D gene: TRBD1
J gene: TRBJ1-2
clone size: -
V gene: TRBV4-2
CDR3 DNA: TGTGCCAGCAGCCTCCGACAGGGGGTTTATGGCTACACCTTC
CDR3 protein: CASSLRQGVYGYTF

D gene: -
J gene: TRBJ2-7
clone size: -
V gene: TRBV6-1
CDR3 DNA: TGTGCCAGCAGTGATCGAGGTGGGAGACTCTACGAGCAGTACTTC
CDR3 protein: CASSDRGGRLYEQYF

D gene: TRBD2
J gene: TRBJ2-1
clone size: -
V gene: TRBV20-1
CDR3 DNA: TGCAGTGCTAGAGGTCTAGCGGGACCCTCCTACAATGAGCAGTTCTTC
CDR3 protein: CSARGLAGPSYNEQFF

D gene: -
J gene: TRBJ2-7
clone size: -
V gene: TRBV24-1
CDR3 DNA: TGTGCCACCGCTCAGGGGACAAGCTCCTACAATGAGCAGTACTTC
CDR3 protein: CATAQGTSSYNEQYF

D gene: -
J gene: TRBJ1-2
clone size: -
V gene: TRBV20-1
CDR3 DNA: TGCAGTGCTAGAGATCGGGAGGGGCGATTGGTTGGCTACACCTTC
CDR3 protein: CSARDREGRLVGYTF

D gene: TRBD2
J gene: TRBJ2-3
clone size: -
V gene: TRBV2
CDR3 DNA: TGTGCCAGCACCTTCGCGGGAGGACCCACAGATACGCAGTATTTT
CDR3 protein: CASTFAGGPTDTQYF

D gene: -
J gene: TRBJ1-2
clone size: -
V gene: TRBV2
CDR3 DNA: TGTGCCAGCAGTCCTACGACGGTGCGCTATGGCTACACCTTC
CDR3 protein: CASSPTTVRYGYTF

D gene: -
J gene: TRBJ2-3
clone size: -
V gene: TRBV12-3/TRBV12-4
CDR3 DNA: TGTGCCGGCAGTCGGGACCACGGGAGATACGCGTATTTT
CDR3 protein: CAGSRDHGRYAYF

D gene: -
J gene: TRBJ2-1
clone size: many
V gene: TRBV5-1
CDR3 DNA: TGCGCCAGCAGCTTGGCCAAGGGTAGTCCGCCCAATGAGCAGTTCTTC
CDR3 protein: CASSLAKGSPPNEQFF

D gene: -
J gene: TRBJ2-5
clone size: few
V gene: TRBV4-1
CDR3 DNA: TGCGCCAGCAGCCAACCTACGGGGTTCAGAGAGACCCAGTACTTC
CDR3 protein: CASSQPTGFRETQYF

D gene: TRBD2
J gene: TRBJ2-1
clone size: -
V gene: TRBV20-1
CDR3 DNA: TGCAGTGCTAGTACACAGCGGGGGTACAATGAGCAGTTCTTC
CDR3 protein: CSASTQRGYNEQFF

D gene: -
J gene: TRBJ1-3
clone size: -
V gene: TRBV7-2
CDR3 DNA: TGTGCCGGCAGCTCCCAATTCGTCAGGGTTGGGAGGAACACCATATATTTT
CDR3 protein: CAGSSQFVRVGRNTIYF

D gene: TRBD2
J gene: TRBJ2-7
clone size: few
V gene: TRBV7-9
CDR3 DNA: TGTGCCAGCAGCTTAGTTTCCGGGACTAGCGTCTACGAGCAGTACTTC
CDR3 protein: CASSLVSGTSVYEQYF

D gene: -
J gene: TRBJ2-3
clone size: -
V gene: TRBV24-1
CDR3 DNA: TGTGCCACCAGCCAACCGGGGACTGCGGGCCTTAGGCAGTATTTT
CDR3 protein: CATSQPGTAGLRQYF

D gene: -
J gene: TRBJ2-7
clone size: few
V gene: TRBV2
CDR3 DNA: TGTGCCAGCAGTGTCGGACTTCCTAGCTCCTACGAGCAGTACTTC
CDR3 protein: CASSVGLPSSYEQYF

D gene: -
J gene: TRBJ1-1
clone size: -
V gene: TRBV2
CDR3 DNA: TGTGCCAGCAGAAGGACTACCATGAACACTGAAGCTTTCTTT
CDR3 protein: CASRRTTMNTEAFF

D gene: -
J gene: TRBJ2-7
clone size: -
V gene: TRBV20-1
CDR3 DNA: TGCAGTGCTCGCCCCGGACGCCAGGGGCTCTACGAGCAGTACTTC
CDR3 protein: CSARPGRQGLYEQYF

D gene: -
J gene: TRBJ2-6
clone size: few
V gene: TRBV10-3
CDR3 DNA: TGTGCCATCAGTGTCCAATCTGGGGCCAACGTCCTGACTTTC
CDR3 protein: CAISVQSGANVLTF

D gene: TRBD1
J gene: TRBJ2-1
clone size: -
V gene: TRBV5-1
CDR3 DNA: TGCGCCAGCAGCATGGGCGGGACAGGGGTCTACAATGAGCAGTTCTTC
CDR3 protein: CASSMGGTGVYNEQFF

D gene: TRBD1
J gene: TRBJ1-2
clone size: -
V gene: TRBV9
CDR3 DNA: TGTGCCAGCAGCCCCTCTTCGGGACAGGGAAATGGCTACACCTTC
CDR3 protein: CASSPSSGQGNGYTF

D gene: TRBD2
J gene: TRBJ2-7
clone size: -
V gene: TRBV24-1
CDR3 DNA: TGTGCCACCAGTGATCCGACTAGCGGGAGCAACGAGCAGTACTTC
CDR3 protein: CATSDPTSGSNEQYF

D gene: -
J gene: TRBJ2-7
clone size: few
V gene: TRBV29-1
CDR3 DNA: TGCAGCGTCCGGGGTCTCCCCTACGAGCAGTACTTC
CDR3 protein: CSVRGLPYEQYF

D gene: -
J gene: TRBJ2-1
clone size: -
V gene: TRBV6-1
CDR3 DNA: TGTGCCAGCAGCGCCTTAACTCCAGGGGCGGGAGTGCTGGATGAGCAGTTCTTC
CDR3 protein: CASSALTPGAGVLDEQFF

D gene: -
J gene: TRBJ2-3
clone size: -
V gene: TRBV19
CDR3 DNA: TGTGCCAGTAGAAACCCTGGGGATACGCAGTATTTT
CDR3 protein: CASRNPGDTQYF

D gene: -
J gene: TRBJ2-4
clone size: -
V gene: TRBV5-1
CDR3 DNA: TGCGCCAGCAGCTGGGGGGTGATTTCGGGGGAGCAGTACTTC
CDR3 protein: CASSWGVISGEQYF

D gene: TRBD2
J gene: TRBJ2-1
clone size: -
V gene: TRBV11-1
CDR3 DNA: TGTGCCAGCAGCGTTAGGGCTAGCGGGCCCAATGAGCAGTTCTTC
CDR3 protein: CASSVRASGPNEQFF

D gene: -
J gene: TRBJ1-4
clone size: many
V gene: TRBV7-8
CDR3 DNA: TGTGCCAGCAGCTTGGGCGGGCCGGATGAAAAACTGTTTTTT
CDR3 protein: CASSLGGPDEKLFF

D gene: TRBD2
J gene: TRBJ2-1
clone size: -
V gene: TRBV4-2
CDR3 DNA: TGTGCCAGCAGCCAATCGACTAGCGGGGATTACAATGAGCAGTTCTTC
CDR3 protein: CASSQSTSGDYNEQFF

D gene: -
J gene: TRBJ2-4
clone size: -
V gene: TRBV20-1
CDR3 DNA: TGCAGTGCTAGAGATCCCCCCGATACCCAGTACTTC
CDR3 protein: CSARDPPDTQYF

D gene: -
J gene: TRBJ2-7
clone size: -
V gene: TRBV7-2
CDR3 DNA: TGTGCCAGCAGCGCATCCGTTGGGGCCTACGAGCAGTACTTC
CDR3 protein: CASSASVGAYEQYF

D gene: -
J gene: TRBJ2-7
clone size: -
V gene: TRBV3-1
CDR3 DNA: TGTGCCAGCAGCCTTAGAGGGACCCTGGGCGAGCAGTACTTC
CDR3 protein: CASSLRGTLGEQYF

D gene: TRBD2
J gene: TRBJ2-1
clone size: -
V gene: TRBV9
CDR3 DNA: TGTGCCAGCAGCGTAGCTTGGCGGGAGGGCCGAAATGAGCAGTTCTTC
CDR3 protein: CASSVAWREGRNEQFF

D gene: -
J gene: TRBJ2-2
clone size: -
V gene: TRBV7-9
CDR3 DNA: TGTGCCAGCAGCTCCGGACAGTCGAACACCGGGGAGCTGTTTTTT
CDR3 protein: CASSSGQSNTGELFF

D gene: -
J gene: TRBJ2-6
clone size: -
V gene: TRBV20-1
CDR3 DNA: TGCAGTGCTAACTCGGGGGGCAGGGGACAAGTCCTGACTTTC
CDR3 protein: CSANSGGRGQVLTF

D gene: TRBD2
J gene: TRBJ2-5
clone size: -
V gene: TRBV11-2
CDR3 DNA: TGTGCCAGCAGCTTAAGTAGCGGGAGGGCCGAAGAGACCCAGTACTTC
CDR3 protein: CASSLSSGRAEETQYF

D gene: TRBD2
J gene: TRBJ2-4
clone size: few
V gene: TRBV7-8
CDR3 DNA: TGTGCCAGCAGCAGCCAGCCCTCGGGGGGCAAAAACATTCAGTACTTC
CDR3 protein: CASSSQPSGGKNIQYF

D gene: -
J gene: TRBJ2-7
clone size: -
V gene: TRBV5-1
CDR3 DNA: TGCGCCAGCAGCTTGGGACACTACGAGCAGTACTTC
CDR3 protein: CASSLGHYEQYF

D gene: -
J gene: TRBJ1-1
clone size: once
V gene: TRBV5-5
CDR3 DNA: TGTGCCAGCAGCTTTCAAGGGAAGAACACTGAAGCTTTCTTT
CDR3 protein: CASSFQGKNTEAFF

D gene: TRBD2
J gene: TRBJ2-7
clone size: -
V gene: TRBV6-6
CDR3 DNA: TGTGCCAGCAGTTACACCGGGAGGGACCCCTACGAGCAGTACTTC
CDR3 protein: CASSYTGRDPYEQYF

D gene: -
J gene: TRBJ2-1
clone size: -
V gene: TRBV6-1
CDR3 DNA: TGTGCCAGCAGTGTACTTGCTCTCGGCAATGAGCAGTTCTTC
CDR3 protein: CASSVLALGNEQFF

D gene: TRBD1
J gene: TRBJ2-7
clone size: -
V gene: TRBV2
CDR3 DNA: TGTGCCAGCAGTGAGGGGACAGGGGGAAGATACGAGCAGTACTTC
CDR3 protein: CASSEGTGGRYEQYF

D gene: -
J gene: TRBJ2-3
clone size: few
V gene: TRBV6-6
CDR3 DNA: TGTGCCAGCAGTAAGGACTCGTTCACTAGCACAGATACGCAGTATTTT
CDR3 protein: CASSKDSFTSTDTQYF

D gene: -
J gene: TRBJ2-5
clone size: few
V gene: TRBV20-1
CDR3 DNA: TGCAGTGCTAGAGTGATGCTGGCCGTGGGGGCCCAGTACTTC
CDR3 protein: CSARVMLAVGAQYF

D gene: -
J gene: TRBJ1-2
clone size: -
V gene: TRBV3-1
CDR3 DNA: TGTGCCAGCAGCCCACCCGACGGGACCTATGGCTACACCTTC
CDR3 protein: CASSPPDGTYGYTF

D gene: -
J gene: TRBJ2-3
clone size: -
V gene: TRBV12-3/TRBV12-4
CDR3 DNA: TGTGCCAGCAGTTTAGGTCCCGGCAGTCAGACGCAGTATTTT
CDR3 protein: CASSLGPGSQTQYF

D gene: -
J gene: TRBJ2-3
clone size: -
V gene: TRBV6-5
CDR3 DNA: TGTGCCAGCAGGGGCCCGGTAGACAGATACGCGTATTTT
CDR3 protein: CASRGPVDRYAYF

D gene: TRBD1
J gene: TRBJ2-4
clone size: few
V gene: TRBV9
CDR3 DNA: TGTGCCAGCAGCCCCCAGGGACAGGGCCTATTAAACATTCAGTACTTC
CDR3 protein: CASSPQGQGLLNIQYF

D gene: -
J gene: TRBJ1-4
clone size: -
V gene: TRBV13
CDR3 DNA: TGTGCCAGCAGCTCGACAGTGGGTTTAGAAAAACTGTTTTTT
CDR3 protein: CASSSTVGLEKLFF

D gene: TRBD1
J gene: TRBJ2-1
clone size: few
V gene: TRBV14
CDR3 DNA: TGTGCCAGCAGCCGGTCCTTGGGACAGAACAATAATGAGCAGTTCTTC
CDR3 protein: CASSRSLGQNNNEQFF

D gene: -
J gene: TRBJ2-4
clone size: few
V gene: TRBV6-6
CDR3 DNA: TGTGCCAGCAGTTACCCTACAGAAAACATTCAGTACTTC
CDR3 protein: CASSYPTENIQYF

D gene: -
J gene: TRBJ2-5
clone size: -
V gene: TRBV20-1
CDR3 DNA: TGCAGTGCTACCGAAGTTGGCCAAGAGACCCAGTACTTC
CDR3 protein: CSATEVGQETQYF

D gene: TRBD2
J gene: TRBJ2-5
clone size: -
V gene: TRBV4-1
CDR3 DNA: TGCGCCAGCAGCCAAGATCGAAATGGGGCCGGGGGGGAGACCCAGTACTTC
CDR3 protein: CASSQDRNGAGGETQYF

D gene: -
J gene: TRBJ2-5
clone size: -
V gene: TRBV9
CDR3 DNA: TGTGCCAGCAGCATGAGCGGGGACAGCTACAATGAGCAGTACTTC
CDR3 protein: CASSMSGDSYNEQYF

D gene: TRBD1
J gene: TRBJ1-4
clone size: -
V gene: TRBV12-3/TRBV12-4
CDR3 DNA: TGTGCCAGCAGTTTGGACAGGGGGCCCGCCGAAAAACTGTTTTTT
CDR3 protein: CASSLDRGPAEKLFF

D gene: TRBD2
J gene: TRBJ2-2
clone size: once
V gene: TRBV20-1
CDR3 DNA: TGCAGTGCGTTAGCGGGGGCGAACACCGGGGAGCTGTTTTTT
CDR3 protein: CSALAGANTGELFF

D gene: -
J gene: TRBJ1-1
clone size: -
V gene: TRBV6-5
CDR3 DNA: TGTGCCAGCAGAACGGGTCTCGGAATCGCTGGAGCTTTCTTT
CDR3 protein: CASRTGLGIAGAFF